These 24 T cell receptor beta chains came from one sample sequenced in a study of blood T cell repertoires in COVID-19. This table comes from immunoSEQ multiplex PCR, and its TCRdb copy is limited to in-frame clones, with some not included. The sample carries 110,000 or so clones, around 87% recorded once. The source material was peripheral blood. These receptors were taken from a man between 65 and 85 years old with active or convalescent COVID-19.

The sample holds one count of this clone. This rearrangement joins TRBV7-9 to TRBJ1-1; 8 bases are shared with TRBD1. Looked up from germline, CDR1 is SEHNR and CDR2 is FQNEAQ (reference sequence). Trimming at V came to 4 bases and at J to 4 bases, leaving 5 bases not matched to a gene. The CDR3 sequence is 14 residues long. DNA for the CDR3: TGTGCCAGCAGCTCAGGGGGCGTTAGCACTGAAGCTTTCTTT. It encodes CASSSGGVSTEAFF.

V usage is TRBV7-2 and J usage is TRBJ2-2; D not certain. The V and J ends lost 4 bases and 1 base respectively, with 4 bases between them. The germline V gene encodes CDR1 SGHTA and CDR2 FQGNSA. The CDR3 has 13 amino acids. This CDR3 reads CASSSLNTGELFF. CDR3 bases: TGTGCCAGCAGCTCCTTGAACACCGGGGAGCTGTTTTTT.

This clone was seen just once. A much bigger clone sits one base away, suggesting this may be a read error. CDR3 bases: TGTGCCAGCAGTCAGGGGACCGGGGAGCTGTTTTTT. It encodes CASSQGTGELFF. The genes are TRBV9 and TRBJ2-2; perhaps TRBD1 as D (6 bases). Trimming stripped 5 bases from V and 5 bases from J, with 7 bases between. This CDR3 region has 12 residues. Germline-derived CDR1 and CDR2 are SGDLS and YYNGEE.

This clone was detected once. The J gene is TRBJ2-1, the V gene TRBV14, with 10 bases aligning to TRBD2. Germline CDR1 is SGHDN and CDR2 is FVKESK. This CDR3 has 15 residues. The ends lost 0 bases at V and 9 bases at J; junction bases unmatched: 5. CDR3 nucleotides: TGTGCCAGCAGCCAAGAAATAGCTAGCGGGAGTGAGCAGTTCTTC. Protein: CASSQEIASGSEQFF.

CDR3 nucleotides: TGTGCCAGCAGCAGGACAGGGGCAGGGAGGGAGTTCTTC. Amino acid sequence: CASSRTGAGREFF. The gene calls are TRBV28 and TRBJ2-1, with 9 bases fitting TRBD1. Germline V gene lookup returns CDR1 MDHEN and CDR2 SYDVKM. V trimming: 6 bases; J trimming: 14 bases; junction bases outside the gene matches: 11. This CDR3 comprises 13 residues.

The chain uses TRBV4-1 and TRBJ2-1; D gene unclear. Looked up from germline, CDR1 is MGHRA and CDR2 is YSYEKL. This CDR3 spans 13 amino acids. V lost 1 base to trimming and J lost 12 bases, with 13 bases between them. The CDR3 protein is CASSQGLERGQFF. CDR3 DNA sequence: TGCGCCAGCAGCCAAGGTCTAGAACGAGGGCAGTTCTTC.

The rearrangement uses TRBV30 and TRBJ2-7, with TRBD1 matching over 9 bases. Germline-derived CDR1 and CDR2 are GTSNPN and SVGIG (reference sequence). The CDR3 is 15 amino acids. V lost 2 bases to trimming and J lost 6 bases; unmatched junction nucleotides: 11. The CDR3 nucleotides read TGTGCCTGGAGTCCCCCCTTCTTGACAGGGGGCGAGCAGTACTTC. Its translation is CAWSPPFLTGGEQYF.

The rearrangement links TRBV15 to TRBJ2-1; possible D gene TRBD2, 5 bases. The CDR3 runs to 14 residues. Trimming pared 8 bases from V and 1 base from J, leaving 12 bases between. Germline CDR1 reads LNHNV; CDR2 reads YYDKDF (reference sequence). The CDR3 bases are TGTGCCACCTCACCTGGGGAGTCCTACAATGAGCAGTTCTTC. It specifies CATSPGESYNEQFF. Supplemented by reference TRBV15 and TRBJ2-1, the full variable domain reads DAMVIQNPRYQVTQFGKPVTLSCSQTLNHNVMYWYQQKSSQAPKLLFHYYDKDFNNEADTPDNFQSRRPNTSFCFLDIRSPGLGDTAMYLCATSPGESYNEQFFGPGTRLTVL.

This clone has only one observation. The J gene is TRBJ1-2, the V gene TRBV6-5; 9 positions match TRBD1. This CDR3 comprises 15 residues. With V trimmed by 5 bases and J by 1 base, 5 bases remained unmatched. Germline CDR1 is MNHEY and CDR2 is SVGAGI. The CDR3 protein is CASSPRTGDNYGYTF. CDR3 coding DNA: TGTGCCAGCAGTCCTCGGACAGGGGATAACTATGGCTACACCTTC.

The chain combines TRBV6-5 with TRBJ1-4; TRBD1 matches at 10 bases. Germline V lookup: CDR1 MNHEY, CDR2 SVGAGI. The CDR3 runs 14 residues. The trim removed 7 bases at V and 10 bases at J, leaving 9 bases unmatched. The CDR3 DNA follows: TGTGCCAGCACCTTAGGACAGGGGGAGGCAAAACTGTTTTTT. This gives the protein CASTLGQGEAKLFF.

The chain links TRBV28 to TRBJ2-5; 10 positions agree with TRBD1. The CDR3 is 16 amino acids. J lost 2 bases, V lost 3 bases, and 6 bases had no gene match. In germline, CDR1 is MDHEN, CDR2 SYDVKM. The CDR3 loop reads CASSLGGQGEQETQYF. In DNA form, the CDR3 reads TGTGCCAGCAGTTTGGGCGGACAGGGGGAACAAGAGACCCAGTACTTC.

CDR3 nucleotides: TGTGCCAGCAGTTTAGCCGGGACTAGGGGGTACGAGCAGTTCTTC. It translates to CASSLAGTRGYEQFF. J is TRBJ2-1 and V is TRBV28, with 8 bases that match TRBD2. The CDR3 consists of 15 residues. After removal of 2 bases from V and 10 bases from J, the junction contained 10 bases not matched to a gene. CDR1 is MDHEN and CDR2 is SYDVKM in the germline V gene. The full variable domain, its missing parts supplied by reference TRBV28 and TRBJ2-1, is DVKVTQSSRYLVKRTGEKVFLECVQDMDHENMFWYRQDPGLGLRLIYFSYDVKMKEKGDIPEGYSVSREKKERFSLILESASTNQTSMYLCASSLAGTRGYEQFFGPGTRLTVL.

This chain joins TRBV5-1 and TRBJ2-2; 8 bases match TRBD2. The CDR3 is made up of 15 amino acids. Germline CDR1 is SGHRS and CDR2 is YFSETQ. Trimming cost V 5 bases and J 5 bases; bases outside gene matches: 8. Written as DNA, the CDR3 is TGCGCCAGCAGTAGCGGGATTGGGGGGACCGGGGAGCTGTTTTTT. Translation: CASSSGIGGTGELFF.

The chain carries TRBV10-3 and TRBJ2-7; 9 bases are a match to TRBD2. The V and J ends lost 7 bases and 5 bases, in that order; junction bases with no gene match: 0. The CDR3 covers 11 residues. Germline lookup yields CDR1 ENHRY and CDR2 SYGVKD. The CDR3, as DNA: TGTGCCATCACTAGCGGGGACGAGCAGTACTTC. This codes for CAITSGDEQYF.

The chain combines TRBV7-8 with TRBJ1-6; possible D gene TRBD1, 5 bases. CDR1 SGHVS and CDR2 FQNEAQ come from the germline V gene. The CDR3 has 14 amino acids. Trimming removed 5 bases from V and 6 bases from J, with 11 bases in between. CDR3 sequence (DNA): TGTGCCAGCAGCCAGGACACAGTTAATTCACCCCTCCACTTT. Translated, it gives CASSQDTVNSPLHF.

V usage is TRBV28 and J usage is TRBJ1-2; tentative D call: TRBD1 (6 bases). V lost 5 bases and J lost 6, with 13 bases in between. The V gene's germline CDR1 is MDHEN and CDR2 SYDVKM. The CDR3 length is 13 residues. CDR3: CASSLTGSHGYTF. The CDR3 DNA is TGTGCCAGCAGTCTAACAGGGTCCCATGGCTACACCTTC.

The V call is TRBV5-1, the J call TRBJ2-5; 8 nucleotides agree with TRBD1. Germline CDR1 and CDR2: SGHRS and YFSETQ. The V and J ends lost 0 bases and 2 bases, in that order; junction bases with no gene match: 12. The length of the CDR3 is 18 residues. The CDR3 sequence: CASSLVPQGALGQETQYF. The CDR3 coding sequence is TGCGCCAGCAGCTTGGTCCCCCAGGGGGCGCTTGGGCAAGAGACCCAGTACTTC.

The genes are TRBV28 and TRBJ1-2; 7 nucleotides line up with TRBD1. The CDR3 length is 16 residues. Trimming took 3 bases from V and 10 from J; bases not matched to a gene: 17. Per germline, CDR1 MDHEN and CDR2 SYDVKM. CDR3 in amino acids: CASSLGYRGSAHDYTF. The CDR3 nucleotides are TGTGCCAGCAGTTTGGGATACAGGGGCTCCGCCCATGACTACACCTTC.

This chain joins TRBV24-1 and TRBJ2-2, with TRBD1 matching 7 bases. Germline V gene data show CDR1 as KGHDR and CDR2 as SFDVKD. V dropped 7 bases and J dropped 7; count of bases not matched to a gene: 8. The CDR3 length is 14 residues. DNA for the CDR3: TGTGCCACCAGGGGATCTACAGGGGACGGGGAGCTGTTTTTT. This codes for CATRGSTGDGELFF.

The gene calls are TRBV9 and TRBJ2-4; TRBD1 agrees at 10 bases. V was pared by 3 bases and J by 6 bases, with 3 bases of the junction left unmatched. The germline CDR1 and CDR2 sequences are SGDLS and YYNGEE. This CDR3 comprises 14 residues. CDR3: CASSETGGGNIQYF. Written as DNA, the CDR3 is TGTGCCAGCAGCGAGACAGGGGGCGGAAACATTCAGTACTTC.

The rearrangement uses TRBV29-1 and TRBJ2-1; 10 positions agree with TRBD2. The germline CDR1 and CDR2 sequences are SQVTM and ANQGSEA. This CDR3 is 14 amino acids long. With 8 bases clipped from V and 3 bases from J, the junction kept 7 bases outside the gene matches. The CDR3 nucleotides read TGCAGCCTCCCCGCTAGCGGGAGCTACAATGAGCAGTTCTTC. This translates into CSLPASGSYNEQFF.

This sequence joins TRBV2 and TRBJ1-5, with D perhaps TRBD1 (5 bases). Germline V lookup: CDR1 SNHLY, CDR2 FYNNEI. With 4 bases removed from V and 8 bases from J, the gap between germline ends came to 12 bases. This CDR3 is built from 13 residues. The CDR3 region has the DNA TGTGCCAGCAGTGCACAGGATTTTGAGCCCCAGCATTTT. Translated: CASSAQDFEPQHF.

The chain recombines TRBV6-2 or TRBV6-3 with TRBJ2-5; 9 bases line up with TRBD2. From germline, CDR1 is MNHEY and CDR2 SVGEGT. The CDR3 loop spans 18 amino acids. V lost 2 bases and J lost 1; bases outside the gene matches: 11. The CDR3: CASSYPTRLAEPQETQYF. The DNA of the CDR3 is TGTGCCAGCAGTTACCCCACCAGACTAGCGGAGCCCCAAGAGACCCAGTACTTC.

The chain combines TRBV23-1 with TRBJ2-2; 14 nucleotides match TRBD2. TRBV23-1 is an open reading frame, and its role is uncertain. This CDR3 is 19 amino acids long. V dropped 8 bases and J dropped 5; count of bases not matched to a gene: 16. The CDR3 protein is CASSPGLAGVRIRTGELFF. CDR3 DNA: TGCGCCAGCTCGCCGGGACTAGCGGGAGTGAGGATAAGAACCGGGGAGCTGTTTTTT.